A selection of T cell receptor beta chains follows, all from one sample in a study of a mutant IDH1 vaccine in newly diagnosed glioma. This table comes from immunoSEQ multiplex PCR, and its TCRdb copy is limited to in-frame clones, with some not included. The repertoire includes roughly 120,000 clones, just under 80% of them detected once, and around 5.5% sits in the top ten. Their antigens are not known. This specimen consisted of PBMCs, obtained from a glioma patient whose treatment included an IDH1 peptide vaccine. These receptors came from a man aged 40-50 years with glioma. Each CDR3 is given with its conserved first and last residue. D genes are given only for firm matches. Rows may omit the clone size; those that give it use once, few, many or a size class.

TRBJ1-3,NA,TRBV28,once,TGTGCCAGCACCAGCGGGGGAAACACCATATATTTT,CASTSGGNTIYF
TRBJ1-4,NA,TRBV5-8,NA,TGTGCCAGCAGCCCAGATCGGGGGCTACCAACTAATGAAAAACTGTTTTTT,CASSPDRGLPTNEKLFF
TRBJ1-4,NA,TRBV4-3,NA,TGCGCCAGCAGCCAAGATGAGGCAGGGTACCATGAAAAACTGTTTTTT,CASSQDEAGYHEKLFF
TRBJ2-1,TRBD2,TRBV5-1,NA,TGCGCCAGCAGCTTACTAGCGGCGCGAGCCAATGAGCAGTTCTTC,CASSLLAARANEQFF
TRBJ2-1,TRBD2,TRBV18,NA,TGTGCCAGCTCACCAACAGGACTAGCGGACTACAATGAGCAGTTCTTC,CASSPTGLADYNEQFF
TRBJ2-4,TRBD2,TRBV7-2,NA,TGTGCCAGCAGCCTTAAGACTAGCGGGGGAGTAACGACCAAAAACATTCAGTACTTC,CASSLKTSGGVTTKNIQYF
TRBJ2-2,NA,TRBV19,NA,TGTGCCAGTAGTTCCCCCATACGCACCGGGGAGCTGTTTTTT,CASSSPIRTGELFF
TRBJ2-7,NA,TRBV4-1,NA,TGCGCCAGCAGCCAGATCCTCAGGGATAGCTCCTACGAGCAGTACTTC,CASSQILRDSSYEQYF
TRBJ1-4,NA,TRBV5-4,NA,TGTGCCAGCAGCTTAGCTCTCGATGAAAAACTGTTTTTT,CASSLALDEKLFF
TRBJ2-3,TRBD2,TRBV13,NA,TGTGCCAGCAGCTCCATTATAGCGGGGGGAGATACGCAGTATTTT,CASSSIIAGGDTQYF
TRBJ1-1,NA,TRBV5-4,NA,TGTGCCAGCAGCCTCGGGGCACCGAACACTGAAGCTTTCTTT,CASSLGAPNTEAFF
TRBJ1-2,TRBD1,TRBV15,NA,TGTGCCACCAGCAGAGATAGGGGGACAGACCTATTCCGCGGCTACACCTTC,CATSRDRGTDLFRGYTF
TRBJ1-4,NA,TRBV9,few,TGTGCCAGCAGCGCGGGGCGAACAACTAATGAAAAACTGTTTTTT,CASSAGRTTNEKLFF
TRBJ1-2,NA,TRBV27,NA,TGTGCCAGCAGTTTATCGCCAGGGAACTATGGCTACACCTTC,CASSLSPGNYGYTF
TRBJ2-4,TRBD2,TRBV19,NA,TGTGCCAGTAGTATAAGAGCGGGATCTAAAGCCAAAAACATTCAGTACTTC,CASSIRAGSKAKNIQYF
TRBJ2-1,NA,TRBV9,NA,TGTGCCAGCAGCGTAGGAGGGGTAGGTACAGATGAGCAGTTCTTC,CASSVGGVGTDEQFF
TRBJ1-2,NA,TRBV19,NA,TGTGCCAGTAGTATGCCCCGGACAGTCTATGGCTACACCTTC,CASSMPRTVYGYTF
TRBJ1-6,NA,TRBV18,NA,TGTGCCAGCTCACCACCGGGTGGTAAGGTACCCCTCCACTTT,CASSPPGGKVPLHF
TRBJ1-4,TRBD1,TRBV5-1,NA,TGCGCCAGCAGCCCGACAGGGGCAACTAATGAAAAACTGTTTTTT,CASSPTGATNEKLFF
TRBJ1-1,NA,TRBV10-3,NA,TGTGCCATTAAAAAAGGGCCCCACATCCTCACTGAAGCTTTCTTT,CAIKKGPHILTEAFF
TRBJ2-7,NA,TRBV5-1,NA,TGCGCCAGCAGCCCCCGCCGGGACGGGGGCGAGCAGTACTTC,CASSPRRDGGEQYF
TRBJ2-7,NA,TRBV4-2,NA,TGTGCCAGCAGCCAAGGTGGGGGGAACGAGCAGTACTTC,CASSQGGGNEQYF
TRBJ2-1,TRBD2,TRBV27,NA,TGTGCCAGCAGTTCTTGGACTAGCTTCCACAATGAGCAGTTCTTC,CASSSWTSFHNEQFF
TRBJ1-5,NA,TRBV15,NA,TGTGCCACCAGTAGGAACAATCAGCCCCAGCATTTT,CATSRNNQPQHF
TRBJ2-6,NA,TRBV7-8,NA,TGTGCCAGCAGCCACCGGGAGGCCAACGTCCTGACTTTC,CASSHREANVLTF
TRBJ2-3,NA,TRBV10-1,NA,TGCGCCAGCAGCCGGGACGCAGCAGATACGCAGTATTTT,CASSRDAADTQYF
TRBJ2-2,NA,TRBV6-1,NA,TGTGCCAGCAGTGAAGCGCAGAGGGGGACGGCCGGGGAGCTGTTTTTT,CASSEAQRGTAGELFF
TRBJ1-2,NA,TRBV5-4,NA,TGTGCCAGCAGCTTGGGCGGTGGGACGGATCGGGCCGGTGGCTACACCTTC,CASSLGGGTDRAGGYTF
TRBJ1-5,TRBD1,TRBV23-1,NA,TGCGCCGATTCCGGGACAGGGGAAGTCCGCGTATGGCGCAATCAGCCCCAGCATTTT,CADSGTGEVRVWRNQPQHF
TRBJ1-2,TRBD1,TRBV7-9,NA,TGTGCCAGCTCCTCCGCCATACAGGGGGCCGGCTATGGCTACACCTTC,CASSSAIQGAGYGYTF
TRBJ2-1,TRBD2,TRBV7-8,NA,TGTGCCAGCAGCCAGACTAGCGGGAGACGATCCGAGCAGTTCTTC,CASSQTSGRRSEQFF
TRBJ2-3,TRBD1,TRBV7-2,NA,TGTGCCAGCAGCCCACAGAGGGGGCAAGATACGCAGTATTTT,CASSPQRGQDTQYF
TRBJ2-5,NA,TRBV21-1,NA,TGTGCCAGCAGCAAACTGCAGTACACAGAGACCCAGTACTTC,CASSKLQYTETQYF
TRBJ1-6,NA,TRBV27,NA,TGTGCCAGCAGTTTTTCCCCGGGACACCATAATTCACCCCTCCACTTT,CASSFSPGHHNSPLHF
TRBJ2-2,NA,TRBV6-1,NA,TGTGCCAGCAGTGGATTGAACACCGGGGAGCTGTTTTTT,CASSGLNTGELFF
TRBJ2-3,TRBD2,TRBV19,NA,TGTGCCAGTAGTACCGGGACTAGCGGGGGGACAGATACGCAGTATTTT,CASSTGTSGGTDTQYF
TRBJ2-2,NA,TRBV6-5,NA,TGTGCCAGCAGACTTAGGGGTACCGGGGAGCTGTTTTTT,CASRLRGTGELFF
TRBJ2-7,NA,TRBV5-6,once,TGTGCCAGCAGCTTGAGCCGCCCCTACGAGCAGTACTTC,CASSLSRPYEQYF
TRBJ2-7,TRBD1,TRBV7-7,NA,TGTGCTAGCAGCAAGGGACAGGGCGCCTACGAGCAGTACTTC,CASSKGQGAYEQYF
TRBJ2-7,TRBD2,TRBV4-3,NA,TGCGCCAGCAGCCAAGGACTAGCGGGGATCTACGAGCAGTACTTC,CASSQGLAGIYEQYF
TRBJ1-1,NA,TRBV15,NA,TGTGCCACCAGCAGAGATTTGGTTGTCACTGAAGCTTTCTTT,CATSRDLVVTEAFF
TRBJ1-4,TRBD1,TRBV4-2,NA,TGTGCCAGCAGCCAAGAGAAGGGACAGGAGAAACTGTTTTTT,CASSQEKGQEKLFF
TRBJ2-6,NA,TRBV25-1,NA,TGTGCCAGCAGTGGAGCGGCTGGGGCCAACGTCCTGACTTTC,CASSGAAGANVLTF
TRBJ1-2,TRBD1,TRBV7-2,NA,TGTGCCAGCAGCTTTCGGGACAGGGGGCTTGATGGCTACACCTTC,CASSFRDRGLDGYTF
TRBJ1-1,NA,TRBV10-2,NA,TGCGCCAGCAGTGAAGAGCAGAACACTGAAGCTTTCTTT,CASSEEQNTEAFF
TRBJ2-4,NA,TRBV19,NA,TGTGCCAGTAGTGTCGACAGCCATGGGGACATTCAGTACTTC,CASSVDSHGDIQYF
TRBJ1-1,NA,TRBV11-2,many,TGTGCCAGCAGCGGGAGGAAGGCGGAAGCTTTCTTT,CASSGRKAEAFF
TRBJ1-5,NA,TRBV19,once,TGTGCCAGTAGTATAGAAGGGAGGAGAGGTCAGCCCCAGCATTTT,CASSIEGRRGQPQHF